This T cell receptor (beta chain) was observed in a study of cytotoxic CD8 clonotypes in ibrutinib-treated CLL. The overall study: Partial response was seen in approximately 25 patients and complete response in 2; after median roughly 6 years, around 14 stayed remitted, approximately twelve progressed. Study results and limitations: Whereas clonality rose at ibrutinib response, it declined toward baseline at progression. The clonality rise at ibrutinib response reflected private clonotype expansion. Pretreatment clonality was elevated relative to age-matched healthy donors and paralleled circulating CD8+ T-cell counts.

A word on this clone: Its antigen is unknown.

Libraries were prepared by immunoSEQ multiplex PCR; TCRdb keeps only in-frame clonotypes and omits some of them. This table holds roughly 24,000 clones, around 84% found once. With 5 bases removed from V and 0 bases from J, the gap between germline ends came to 20 bases. The CDR3 length is 19 residues. Per the germline V gene, CDR1 is LNHNV and CDR2 is YYDKDF (reference sequence). The clonotype comes from a human donor with chronic lymphocytic leukemia. V and J are TRBV15 and TRBJ2-6, with D maybe TRBD2 (5 bases). The sequencing used PBMCs, collected before ibrutinib treatment. CDR3 nucleotide sequence: TGTGCCACCAGCTCCCCGCGGCTAGCCGCCAACTCTGGGGCCAACGTCCTGACTTTC. Its translation: CATSSPRLAANSGANVLTF.